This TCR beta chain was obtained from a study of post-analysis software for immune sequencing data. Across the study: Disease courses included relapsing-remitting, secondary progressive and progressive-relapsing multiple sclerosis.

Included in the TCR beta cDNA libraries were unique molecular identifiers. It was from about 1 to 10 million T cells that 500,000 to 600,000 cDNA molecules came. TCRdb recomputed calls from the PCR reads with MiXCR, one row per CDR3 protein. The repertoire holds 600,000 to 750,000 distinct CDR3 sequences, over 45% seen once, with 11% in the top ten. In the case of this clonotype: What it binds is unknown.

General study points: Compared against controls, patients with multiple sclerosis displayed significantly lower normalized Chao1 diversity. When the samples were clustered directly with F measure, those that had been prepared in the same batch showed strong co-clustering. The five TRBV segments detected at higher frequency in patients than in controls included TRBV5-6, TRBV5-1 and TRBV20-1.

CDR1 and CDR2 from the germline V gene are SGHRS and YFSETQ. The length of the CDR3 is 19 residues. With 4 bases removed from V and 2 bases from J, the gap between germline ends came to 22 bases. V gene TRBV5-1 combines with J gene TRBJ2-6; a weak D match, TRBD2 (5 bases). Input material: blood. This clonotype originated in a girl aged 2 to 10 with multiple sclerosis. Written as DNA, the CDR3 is TGCGCCAGCAGCCTAGGGCCGGCCACATCGAGGGCTGGGGCCAACGTCCTGACTTTC. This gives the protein CASSLGPATSRAGANVLTF. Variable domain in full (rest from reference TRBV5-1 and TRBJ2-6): KAGVTQTPRYLIKTRGQQVTLSCSPISGHRSVSWYQQTPGQGLQFLFEYFSETQRNKGNFPGRFSGRQFSNSRSEMNVSTLELGDSALYLCASSLGPATSRAGANVLTFGAGSRLTVL.